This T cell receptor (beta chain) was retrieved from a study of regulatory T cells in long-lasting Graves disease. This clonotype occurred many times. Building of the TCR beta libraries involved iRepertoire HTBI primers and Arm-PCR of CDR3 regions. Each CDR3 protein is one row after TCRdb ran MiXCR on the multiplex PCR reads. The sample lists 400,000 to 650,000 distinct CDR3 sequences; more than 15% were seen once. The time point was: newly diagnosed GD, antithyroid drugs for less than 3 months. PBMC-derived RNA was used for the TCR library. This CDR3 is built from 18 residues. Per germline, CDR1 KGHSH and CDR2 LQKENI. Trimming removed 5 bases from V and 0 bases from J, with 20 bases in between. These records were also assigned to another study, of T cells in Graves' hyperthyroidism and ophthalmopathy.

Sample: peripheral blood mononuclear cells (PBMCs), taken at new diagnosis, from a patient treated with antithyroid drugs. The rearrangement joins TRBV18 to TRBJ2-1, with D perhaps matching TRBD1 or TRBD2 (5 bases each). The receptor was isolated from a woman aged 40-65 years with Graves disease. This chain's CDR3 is CASSGQKAAGNSYNEQFF. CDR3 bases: TGTGCCAGCTCAGGCCAGAAAGCGGCAGGGAACTCCTACAATGAGCAGTTCTTC.